By sample share, the clone carrying this TCR beta chain is medium-sized. Its antigen is unidentified. The data originate from a study of T cell responses to AZD1222 COVID-19 vaccine. TCRdb's copy holds only in-frame clones and misses some; the assay was immunoSEQ multiplex PCR. Of roughly 120,000 clones listed, about four fifths are singletons. Study results and limitations: Reports indicate that nearly half of spike-specific TCRs are directed at unmutated variant regions. Dominant at 160-218 and 743-854, vaccine-associated CD4 TCRs also spanned spike.

Germline assignment: CDR1 LNHDA and CDR2 SQIVND (reference sequence). The trim removed 3 bases at V and 7 bases at J, leaving 18 bases unmatched. The CDR3 runs to 19 residues. The sequence derives from an adult in good health. The V and J genes are TRBV19 and TRBJ2-5, with 12 bases aligning to TRBD2. This specimen consisted of peripheral blood, obtained on day 0 of AZD1222 vaccination. The CDR3 nucleotides are TGTGCCAGTAGTATTCGCCAGGCTAGCGGGAGGGCCGAATGGGGGACCCAGTACTTC. Its translation is CASSIRQASGRAEWGTQYF.